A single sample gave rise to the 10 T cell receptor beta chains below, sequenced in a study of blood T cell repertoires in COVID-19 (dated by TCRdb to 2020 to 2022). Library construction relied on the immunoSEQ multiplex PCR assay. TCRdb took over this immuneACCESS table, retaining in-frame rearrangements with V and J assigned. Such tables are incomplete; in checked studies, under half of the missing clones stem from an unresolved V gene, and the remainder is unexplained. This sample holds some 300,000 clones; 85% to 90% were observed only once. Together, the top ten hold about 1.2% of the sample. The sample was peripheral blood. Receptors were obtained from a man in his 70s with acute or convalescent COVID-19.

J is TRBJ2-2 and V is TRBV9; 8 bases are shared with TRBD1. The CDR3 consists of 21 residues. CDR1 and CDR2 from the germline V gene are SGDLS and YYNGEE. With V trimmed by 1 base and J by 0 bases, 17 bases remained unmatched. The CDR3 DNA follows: TGTGCCAGCAGCGTAAGTAGGTTAACCGGGACAGGAGATTCGAACACCGGGGAGCTGTTTTTT. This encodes CASSVSRLTGTGDSNTGELFF. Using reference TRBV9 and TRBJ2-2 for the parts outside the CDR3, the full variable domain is DSGVTQTPKHLITATGQRVTLRCSPRSGDLSVYWYQQSLDQGLQFLIQYYNGEERAKGNILERFSAQQFPDLHSELNLSSLELGDSALYFCASSVSRLTGTGDSNTGELFFGEGSRLTVL.

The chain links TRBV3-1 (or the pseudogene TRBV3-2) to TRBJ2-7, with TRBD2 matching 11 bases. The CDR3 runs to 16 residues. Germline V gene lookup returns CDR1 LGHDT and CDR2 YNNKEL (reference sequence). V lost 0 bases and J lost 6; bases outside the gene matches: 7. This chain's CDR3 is CASSQDLRLAGSEQYF. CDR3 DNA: TGTGCCAGCAGCCAAGATTTACGACTAGCGGGATCCGAGCAGTACTTC.

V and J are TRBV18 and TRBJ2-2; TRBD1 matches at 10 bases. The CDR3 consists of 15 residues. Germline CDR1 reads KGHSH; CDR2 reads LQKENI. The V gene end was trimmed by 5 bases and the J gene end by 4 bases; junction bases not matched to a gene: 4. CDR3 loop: CASSSGQGLTGELFF. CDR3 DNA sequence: TGTGCCAGCTCATCGGGACAGGGGCTCACCGGGGAGCTGTTTTTT.

CDR3 nucleotide sequence: TGTGCCAGCAGCCTTCGGACAGGGGGGAACACCGGGGAGCTGTTTTTT. Its translation: CASSLRTGGNTGELFF. The V and J genes are TRBV7-2 and TRBJ2-2; 10 nucleotides agree with TRBD1. Germline V gene data show CDR1 as SGHTA and CDR2 as FQGNSA. The CDR3 covers 16 residues. V shed 5 bases and J 1 base; nucleotides not matched to a gene: 4.

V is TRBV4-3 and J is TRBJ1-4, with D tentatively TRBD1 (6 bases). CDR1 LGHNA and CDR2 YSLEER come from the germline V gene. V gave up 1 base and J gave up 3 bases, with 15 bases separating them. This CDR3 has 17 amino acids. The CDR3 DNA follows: TGCGCCAGCAGCCAAGCGTGGGGGGGGCTGGCTAATGAAAAACTGTTTTTT. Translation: CASSQAWGGLANEKLFF.

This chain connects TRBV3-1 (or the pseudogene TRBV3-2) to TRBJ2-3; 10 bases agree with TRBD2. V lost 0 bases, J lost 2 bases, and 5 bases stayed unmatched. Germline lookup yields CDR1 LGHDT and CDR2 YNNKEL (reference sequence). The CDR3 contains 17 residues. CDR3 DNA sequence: TGTGCCAGCAGCCAAGAGGGGACTAGCGTCTTCACAGATACGCAGTATTTT. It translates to CASSQEGTSVFTDTQYF.

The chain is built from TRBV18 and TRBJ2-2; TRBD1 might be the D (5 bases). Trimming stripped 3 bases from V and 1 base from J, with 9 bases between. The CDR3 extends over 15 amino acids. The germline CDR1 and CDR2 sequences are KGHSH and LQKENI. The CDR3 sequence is CASSPQQENTGELFF. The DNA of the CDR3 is TGTGCCAGCTCACCCCAACAGGAGAACACCGGGGAGCTGTTTTTT.

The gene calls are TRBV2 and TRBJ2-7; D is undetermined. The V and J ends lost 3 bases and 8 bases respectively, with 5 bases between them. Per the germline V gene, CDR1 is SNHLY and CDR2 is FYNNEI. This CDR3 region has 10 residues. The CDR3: CASSEGKQYF. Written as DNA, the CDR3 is TGTGCCAGCAGTGAGGGCAAGCAGTACTTC.

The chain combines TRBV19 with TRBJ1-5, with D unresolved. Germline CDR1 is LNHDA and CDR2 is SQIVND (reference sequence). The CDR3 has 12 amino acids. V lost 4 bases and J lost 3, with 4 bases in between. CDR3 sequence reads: CASSTSNQPQHF. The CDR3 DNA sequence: TGTGCCAGTAGTACCTCCAATCAGCCCCAGCATTTT.

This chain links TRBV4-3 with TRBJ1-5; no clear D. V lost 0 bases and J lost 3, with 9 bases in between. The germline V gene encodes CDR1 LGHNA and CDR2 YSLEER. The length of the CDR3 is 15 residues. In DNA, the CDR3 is TGCGCCAGCAGCCAAGAGGTTCAGTACAATCAGCCCCAGCATTTT. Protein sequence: CASSQEVQYNQPQHF.